Reported below is one T cell receptor (beta chain). Its cognate antigen is unknown. This sample is part of a study of T cell responses to AZD1222 COVID-19 vaccine. About the research overall: Pooled in the analysis were second doses at about 4 or about 12 weeks.

This CDR3 is built from 11 residues. V was pared by 2 bases and J by 7 bases, with 5 bases between. The germline CDR1 and CDR2 sequences are MNHNS and SASEGT. Study-wide results and caveats: Repertoires were obtained solely post-peak T cell response.

Generated by immunoSEQ multiplex PCR, the TCRdb table keeps only in-frame clones and is missing some. Of under 200,000 clones detected, almost 90% appear once; the ten largest clones hold around 5.5%. The sample was peripheral blood, taken on day 0 of AZD1222 vaccination. V is TRBV6-1 and J is TRBJ1-2; D is unresolved. This TCR was recovered from an adult in good health. In nucleotides, the CDR3 is TGTGCCAGCAGTGAACTTGGTGGCTACACCTTC. This codes for CASSELGGYTF.